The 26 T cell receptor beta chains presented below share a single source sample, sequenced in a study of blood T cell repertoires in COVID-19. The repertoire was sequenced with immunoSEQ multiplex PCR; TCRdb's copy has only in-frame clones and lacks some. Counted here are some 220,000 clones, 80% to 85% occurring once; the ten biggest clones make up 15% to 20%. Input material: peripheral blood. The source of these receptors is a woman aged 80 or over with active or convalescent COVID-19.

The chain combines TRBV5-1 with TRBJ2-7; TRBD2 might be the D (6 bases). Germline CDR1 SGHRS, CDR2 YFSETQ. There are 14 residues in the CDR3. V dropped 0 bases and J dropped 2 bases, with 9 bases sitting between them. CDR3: CASSLVREAYEQYF. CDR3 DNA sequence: TGCGCCAGCAGCTTGGTCAGGGAGGCCTACGAGCAGTACTTC.

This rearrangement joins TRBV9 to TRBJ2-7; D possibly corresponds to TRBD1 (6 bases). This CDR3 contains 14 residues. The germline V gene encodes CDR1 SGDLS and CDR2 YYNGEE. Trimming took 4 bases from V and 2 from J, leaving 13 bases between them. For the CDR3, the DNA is TGTGCCAGCAGCCCTAGCTACAGGGCCTACGAGCAGTACTTC. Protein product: CASSPSYRAYEQYF.

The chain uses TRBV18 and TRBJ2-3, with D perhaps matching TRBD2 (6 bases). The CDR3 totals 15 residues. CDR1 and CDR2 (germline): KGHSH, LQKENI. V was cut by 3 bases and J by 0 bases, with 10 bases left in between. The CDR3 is CASSPRTTSTDTQYF. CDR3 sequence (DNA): TGTGCCAGCTCACCCCGGACTACTAGCACAGATACGCAGTATTTT.

The CDR3 sequence is CAWKSGGGWSYNSPLHF. Here the CDR3 DNA reads TGTGCCTGGAAAAGCGGGGGGGGCTGGTCCTATAATTCACCCCTCCACTTT. The chain joins TRBV30 to TRBJ1-6; TRBD1 is a possible D gene (6 bases). Trimming took 4 bases from V and 1 from J, leaving 17 bases between them. The CDR3 covers 17 residues. Germline values: CDR1 GTSNPN, CDR2 SVGIG (reference sequence).

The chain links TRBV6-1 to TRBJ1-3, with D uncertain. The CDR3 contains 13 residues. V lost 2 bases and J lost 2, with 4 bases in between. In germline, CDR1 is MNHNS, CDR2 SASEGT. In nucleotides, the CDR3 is TGTGCCAGCAGTGAACAGACTGGAAACACCATATATTTT. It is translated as CASSEQTGNTIYF.

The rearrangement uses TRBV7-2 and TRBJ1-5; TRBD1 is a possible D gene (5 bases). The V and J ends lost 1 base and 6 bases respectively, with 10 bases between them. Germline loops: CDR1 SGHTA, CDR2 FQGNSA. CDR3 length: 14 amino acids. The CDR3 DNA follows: TGTGCCAGCAGCTTAGGCAGGGAGGGTCAGCCCCAGCATTTT. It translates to CASSLGREGQPQHF.

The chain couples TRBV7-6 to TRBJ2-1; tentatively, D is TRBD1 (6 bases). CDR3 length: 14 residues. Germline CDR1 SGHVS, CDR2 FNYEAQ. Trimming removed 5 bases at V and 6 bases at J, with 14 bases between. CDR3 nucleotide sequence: TGTGCCAGCAGCCGACAGGTCGGAGTCAATGAGCAGTTCTTC. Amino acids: CASSRQVGVNEQFF. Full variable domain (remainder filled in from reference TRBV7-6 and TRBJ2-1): GAGVSQSPRYKVTKRGQDVALRCDPISGHVSLYWYRQALGQGPEFLTYFNYEAQQDKSGLPNDRFSAERPEGSISTLTIQRTEQRDSAMYRCASSRQVGVNEQFFGPGTRLTVL.

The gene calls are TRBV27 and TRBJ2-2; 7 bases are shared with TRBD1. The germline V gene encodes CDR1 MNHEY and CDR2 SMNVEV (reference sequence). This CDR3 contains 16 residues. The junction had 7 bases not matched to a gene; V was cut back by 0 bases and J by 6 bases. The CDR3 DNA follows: TGTGCCAGCAGTTTATCCTGGGCAGGGGGACCCGGGGAGCTGTTTTTT. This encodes CASSLSWAGGPGELFF.

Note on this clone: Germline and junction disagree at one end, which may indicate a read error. The CDR3 sequence: CASSLGQGPHF. The DNA for the CDR3 is TGTGCCAGCAGTTTGGGACAGGGTCCCCACTTC. The chain links TRBV12-3 or TRBV12-4 to TRBJ2-7; the match to TRBD1 covers 9 bases. The CDR3 runs to 11 residues.

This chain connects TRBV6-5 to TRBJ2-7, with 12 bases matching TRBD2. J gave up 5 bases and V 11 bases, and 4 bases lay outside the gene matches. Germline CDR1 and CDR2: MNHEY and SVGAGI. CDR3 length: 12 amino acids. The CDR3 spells CASTSGSHEQYF. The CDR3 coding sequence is TGTGCCTCGACTAGCGGGAGCCACGAGCAGTACTTC.

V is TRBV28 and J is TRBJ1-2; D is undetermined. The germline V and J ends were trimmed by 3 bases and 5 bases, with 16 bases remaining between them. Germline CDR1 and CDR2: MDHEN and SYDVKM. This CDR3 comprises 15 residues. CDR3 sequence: CASSLSNPRWYGYTF. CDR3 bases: TGTGCCAGCAGTTTGAGTAACCCCCGTTGGTATGGCTACACCTTC.

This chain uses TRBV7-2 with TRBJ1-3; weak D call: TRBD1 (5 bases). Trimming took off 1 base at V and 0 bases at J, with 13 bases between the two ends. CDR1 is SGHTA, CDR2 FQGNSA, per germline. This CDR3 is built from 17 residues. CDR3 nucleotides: TGTGCCAGCAGCTTAGGACAGCCTTACCTCTCTGGAAACACCATATATTTT. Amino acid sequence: CASSLGQPYLSGNTIYF. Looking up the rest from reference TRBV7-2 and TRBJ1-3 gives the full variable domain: GAGVSQSPSNKVTEKGKDVELRCDPISGHTALYWYRQSLGQGLEFLIYFQGNSAPDKSGLPSDRFSAERTGGSVSTLTIQRTQQEDSAVYLCASSLGQPYLSGNTIYFGEGSWLTVV.

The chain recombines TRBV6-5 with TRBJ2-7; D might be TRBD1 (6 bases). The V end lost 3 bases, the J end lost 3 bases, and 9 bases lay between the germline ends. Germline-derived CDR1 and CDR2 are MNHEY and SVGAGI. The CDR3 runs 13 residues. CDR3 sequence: CASSYGQLYEQYF. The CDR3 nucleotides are TGTGCCAGCAGTTATGGACAGCTCTACGAGCAGTACTTC.

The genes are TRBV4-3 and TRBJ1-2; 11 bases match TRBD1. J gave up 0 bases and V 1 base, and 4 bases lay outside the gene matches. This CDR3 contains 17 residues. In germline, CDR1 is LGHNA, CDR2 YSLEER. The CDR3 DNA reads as TGCGCCAGCAGCCAAGGGACAGGGGGCCATTCTAACTATGGCTACACCTTC. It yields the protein CASSQGTGGHSNYGYTF.

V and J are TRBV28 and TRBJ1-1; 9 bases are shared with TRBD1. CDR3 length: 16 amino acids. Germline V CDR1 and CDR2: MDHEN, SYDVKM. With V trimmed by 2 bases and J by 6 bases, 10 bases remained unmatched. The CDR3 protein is CASSLRVGQGGAEAFF. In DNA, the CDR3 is TGTGCCAGCAGTTTAAGGGTGGGACAGGGTGGCGCTGAAGCTTTCTTT.

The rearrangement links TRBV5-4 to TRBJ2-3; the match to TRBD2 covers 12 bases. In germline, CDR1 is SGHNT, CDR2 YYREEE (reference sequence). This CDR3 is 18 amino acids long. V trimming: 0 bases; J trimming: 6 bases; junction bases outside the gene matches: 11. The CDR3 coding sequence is TGTGCCAGCAGCTTGGAGGGTAGGACTAGCGGGAATGGGGATACGCAGTATTTT. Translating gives CASSLEGRTSGNGDTQYF.

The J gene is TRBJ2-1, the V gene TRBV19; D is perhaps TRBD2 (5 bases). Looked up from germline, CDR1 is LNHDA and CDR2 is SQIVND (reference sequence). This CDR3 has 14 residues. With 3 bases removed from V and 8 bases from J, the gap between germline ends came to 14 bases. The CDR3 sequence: CASSIEGNWDEQFF. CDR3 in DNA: TGTGCCAGTAGTATCGAGGGAAACTGGGATGAGCAGTTCTTC.

Here the CDR3 reads CASSVGAGPLNTEAFF. The CDR3 nucleotides are TGTGCCAGCAGCGTAGGGGCAGGGCCCTTGAACACTGAAGCTTTCTTT. The V gene is TRBV9, the J gene TRBJ1-1, with a possible D match to TRBD1 (5 bases). CDR3 length: 16 amino acids. Trimming took 0 bases from V and 0 from J, leaving 12 bases between them. From germline, CDR1 is SGDLS and CDR2 YYNGEE.

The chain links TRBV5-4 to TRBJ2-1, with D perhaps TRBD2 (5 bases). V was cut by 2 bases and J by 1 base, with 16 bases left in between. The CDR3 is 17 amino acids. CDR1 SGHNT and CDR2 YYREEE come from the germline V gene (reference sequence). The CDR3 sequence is CASSLGRTSRSYNEQFF. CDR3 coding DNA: TGTGCCAGCAGCTTAGGTCGAACTAGTAGGTCCTACAATGAGCAGTTCTTC.

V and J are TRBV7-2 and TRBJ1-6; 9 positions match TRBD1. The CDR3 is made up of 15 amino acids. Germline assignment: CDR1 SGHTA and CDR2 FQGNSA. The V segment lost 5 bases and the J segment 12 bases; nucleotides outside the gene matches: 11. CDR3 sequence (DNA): TGTGCCAGCAGCCCATCCCGGGACAGGGTTAAACCCCTCCACTTT. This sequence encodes CASSPSRDRVKPLHF.

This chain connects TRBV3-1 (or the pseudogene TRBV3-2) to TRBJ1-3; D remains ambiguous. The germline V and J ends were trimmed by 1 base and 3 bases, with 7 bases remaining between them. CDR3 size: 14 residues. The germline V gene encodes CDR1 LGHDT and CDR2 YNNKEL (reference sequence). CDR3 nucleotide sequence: TGTGCCAGCAGCCAAGTGTCCTTTGGAAACACCATATATTTT. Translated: CASSQVSFGNTIYF.

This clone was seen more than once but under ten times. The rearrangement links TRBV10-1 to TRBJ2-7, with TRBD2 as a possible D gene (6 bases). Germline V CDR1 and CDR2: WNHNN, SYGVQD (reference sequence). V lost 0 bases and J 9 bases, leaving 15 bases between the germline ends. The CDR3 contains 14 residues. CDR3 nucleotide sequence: TGCGCCAGCAGTGAGTCGCCCTGGCGGGGACGGCAGTACTTC. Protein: CASSESPWRGRQYF.

As DNA, the CDR3 is TGTGCCAGCTCATCCCTACAGGGTATTGGGGTCACAGATACGCAGTATTTT. It codes for CASSSLQGIGVTDTQYF. This rearrangement joins TRBV18 to TRBJ2-3, with a tentative D call TRBD1 (6 bases). V lost 5 bases and J lost 2, with 20 bases in between. The germline V gene encodes CDR1 KGHSH and CDR2 LQKENI. The CDR3 is made up of 17 amino acids.

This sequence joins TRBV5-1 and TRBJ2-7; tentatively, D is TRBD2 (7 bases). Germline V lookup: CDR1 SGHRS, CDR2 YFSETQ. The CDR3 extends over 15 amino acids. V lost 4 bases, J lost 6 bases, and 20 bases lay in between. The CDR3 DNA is TGCGCCAGCAGCGGTAGTGGGGGGGCAAATGTCGAGCAGTACTTC. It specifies CASSGSGGANVEQYF.

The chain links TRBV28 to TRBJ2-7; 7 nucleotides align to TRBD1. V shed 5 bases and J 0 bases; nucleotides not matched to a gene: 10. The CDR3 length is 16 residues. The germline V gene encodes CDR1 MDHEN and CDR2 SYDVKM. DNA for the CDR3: TGTGCCAGCAGTGGGGCCGGACAGGTGAGCTCCTACGAGCAGTACTTC. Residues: CASSGAGQVSSYEQYF.

This CDR3 is CASSLGMGGQETQYF. In nucleotides, the CDR3 is TGTGCCAGCAGCTTAGGAATGGGGGGGCAAGAGACCCAGTACTTC. V gene TRBV7-9 combines with J gene TRBJ2-5, with 7 bases that match TRBD2. Germline lookup yields CDR1 SEHNR and CDR2 FQNEAQ (reference sequence). This CDR3 is 15 amino acids long. Trimming removed 1 base from V and 2 bases from J; junction bases left unmatched: 4.